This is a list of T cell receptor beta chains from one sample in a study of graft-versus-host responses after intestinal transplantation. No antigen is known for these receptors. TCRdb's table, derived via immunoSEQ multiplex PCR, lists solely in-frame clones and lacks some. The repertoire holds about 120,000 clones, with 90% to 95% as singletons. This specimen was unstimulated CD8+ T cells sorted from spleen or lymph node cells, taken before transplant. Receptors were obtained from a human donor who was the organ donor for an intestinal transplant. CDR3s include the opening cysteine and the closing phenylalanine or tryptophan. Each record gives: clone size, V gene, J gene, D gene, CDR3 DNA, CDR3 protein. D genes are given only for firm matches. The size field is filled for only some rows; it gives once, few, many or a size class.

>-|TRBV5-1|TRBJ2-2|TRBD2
TGCGCCAGCGGCCCGGGAGGTGTGAACACCGGGGAGCTGTTTTTT
CASGPGGVNTGELFF
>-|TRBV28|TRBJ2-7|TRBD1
TGTGCCACCGGGACAGGTTGGGACGAGCAGTACTTC
CATGTGWDEQYF
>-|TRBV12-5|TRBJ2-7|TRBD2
TGTGCTAGTGGTTCCCCTGGCCTTAGCGGGCGGCCCTACGAGCAGTACTTC
CASGSPGLSGRPYEQYF
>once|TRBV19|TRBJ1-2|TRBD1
TGTGTCAGTGGGGACAGGACCTATGGCTACACCTTC
CVSGDRTYGYTF
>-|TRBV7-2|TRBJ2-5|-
TGTGCCAGCAGCCGAGGGGTCCCGGGGGCCCAAGAGACCCAGTACTTC
CASSRGVPGAQETQYF
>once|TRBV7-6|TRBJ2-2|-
TGTGCCAGCAGCTTATCCCCCAGGGGGGTCGGCGGGGAGCTGTTTTTT
CASSLSPRGVGGELFF
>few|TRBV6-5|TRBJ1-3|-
TGTGCCAGCACCATTGGAAACACCATATATTTT
CASTIGNTIYF
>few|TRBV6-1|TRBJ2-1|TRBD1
TGTGCCAGCAGTCAGGGACAGAACTACAATGAGCAGTTCTTC
CASSQGQNYNEQFF
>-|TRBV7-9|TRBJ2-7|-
TGTGCCAGCAGCCAAGACCGACGGAGCTACGAGCAGTACTTC
CASSQDRRSYEQYF
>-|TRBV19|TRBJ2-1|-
TGTGCCAGTAGTATCGCCGGGACCTCCTACAATGAGCAGTTCTTC
CASSIAGTSYNEQFF
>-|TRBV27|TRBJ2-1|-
TGTGCCAGCAGTTTACGGGGCCGCAATGAGCAGTTCTTC
CASSLRGRNEQFF
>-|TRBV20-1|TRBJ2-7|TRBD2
TGCAGTGCTAGGGCGGGGGGGGAGCAGTACTTC
CSARAGGEQYF
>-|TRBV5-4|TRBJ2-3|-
TGTGCCAGCAGCTCCGACGGCACAGATACGCAGTATTTT
CASSSDGTDTQYF
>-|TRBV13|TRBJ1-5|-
TGTGCCAGCAGCTCCGGACCAAGCAATCAGCCCCAGCATTTT
CASSSGPSNQPQHF
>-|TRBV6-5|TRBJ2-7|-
TGTGCCAGCAGTTACGGAGAAGTCTACGAGCAGTACTTC
CASSYGEVYEQYF
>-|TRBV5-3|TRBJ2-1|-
TGTGCCAGAAGCCATACCGGGGACGACAGACCCGATGAGCAGTTCTTC
CARSHTGDDRPDEQFF
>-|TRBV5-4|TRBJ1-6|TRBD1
TGTGCCAGCAGCTTTTGGGACAGAGGGGATTCACCCCTCCACTTT
CASSFWDRGDSPLHF
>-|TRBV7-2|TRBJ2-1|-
TGTGCCAGCAGCCTCCCCGGATATGAGCAGTTCTTC
CASSLPGYEQFF
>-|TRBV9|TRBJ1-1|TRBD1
TGTGCCAGCAGCCCCGGGACAGGGGCGGCTGAAGCTTTCTTT
CASSPGTGAAEAFF
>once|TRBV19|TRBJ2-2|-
TGTGCCACTAGGTCCGGGGAGCTGTTTTTT
CATRSGELFF
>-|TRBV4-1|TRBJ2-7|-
TGCGCCAGCAGCCAAGAAAGTTGGCAGGGTCCCTACGAGCAGTACTTC
CASSQESWQGPYEQYF
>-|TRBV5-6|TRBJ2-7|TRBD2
TGTGCCAGCAGCTTTGGGACTAGCGGGACTGGTGGTTTC
CASSFGTSGTGGF
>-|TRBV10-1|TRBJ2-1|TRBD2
TGCGCCAGCAGTGAGGAACTAGCGGAGAATGAGCAGCTCTTC
CASSEELAENEQLF
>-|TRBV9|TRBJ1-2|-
TGTGCCAGCAGCGGCCGGGGCTACACCTTC
CASSGRGYTF
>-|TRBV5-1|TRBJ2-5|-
TGCGCCAGCAGCCAAACCTCTCCGGAGACCCAGTACTTC
CASSQTSPETQYF
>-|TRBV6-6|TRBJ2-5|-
TGTGCCAGCAGTCACCCCGTTGAAGTCGTGGTAGAGACCCAGTACTTC
CASSHPVEVVVETQYF